Included here is one TCR beta chain sequence, with context. The sample originates from a study of blood T cell repertoires in COVID-19. Study context: Spain, Italy and the United States supplied samples that represented acute and convalescent COVID-19. From T cells, B-cell-depleted T cells, or PBMCs came the material, which was cDNA or gDNA.

In germline, CDR1 is LNHDA, CDR2 SQIVND (reference sequence). The CDR3 contains 15 residues. J was trimmed by 4 bases and V by 6 bases; bases with no gene match: 2. Per the original methods: Amplified reference gene primers provided the basis for estimating nucleated cell counts. Clones were sequenced by immunoSEQ multiplex PCR, and TCRdb holds only the in-frame ones, with some missing. Clonal size and the V and J genes are those of that table, whereas D and trimming came from the DNA. The table lists about 150,000 clones, about 80% of them singletons. The rearrangement joins TRBV19 to TRBJ2-2; 13 bases line up with TRBD2. The TCR originated in an older man with active or convalescent COVID-19. The specimen sequenced was peripheral blood. The CDR3 DNA reads as TGTGCCAGTAGAAGGACTAGCGGGAGCACCGGGGAGCTGTTTTTT. It codes for CASRRTSGSTGELFF.